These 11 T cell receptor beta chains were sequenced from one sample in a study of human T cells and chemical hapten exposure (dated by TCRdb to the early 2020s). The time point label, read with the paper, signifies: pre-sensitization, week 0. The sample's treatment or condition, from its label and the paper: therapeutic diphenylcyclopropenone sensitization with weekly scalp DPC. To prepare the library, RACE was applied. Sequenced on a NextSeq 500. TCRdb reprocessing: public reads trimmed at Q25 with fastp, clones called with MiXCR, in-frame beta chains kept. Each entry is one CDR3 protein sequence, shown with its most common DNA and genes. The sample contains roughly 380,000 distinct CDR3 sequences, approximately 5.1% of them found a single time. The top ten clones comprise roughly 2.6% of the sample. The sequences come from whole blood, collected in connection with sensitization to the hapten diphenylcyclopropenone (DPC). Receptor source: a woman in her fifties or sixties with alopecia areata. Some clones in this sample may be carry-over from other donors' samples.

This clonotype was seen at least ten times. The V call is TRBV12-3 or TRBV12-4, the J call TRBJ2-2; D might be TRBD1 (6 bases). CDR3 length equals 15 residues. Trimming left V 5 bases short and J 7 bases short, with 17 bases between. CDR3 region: CASSATAQGIGELFF. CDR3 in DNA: TGTGCCAGCAGTGCGACGGCTCAGGGGATCGGGGAGCTGTTTTTT.

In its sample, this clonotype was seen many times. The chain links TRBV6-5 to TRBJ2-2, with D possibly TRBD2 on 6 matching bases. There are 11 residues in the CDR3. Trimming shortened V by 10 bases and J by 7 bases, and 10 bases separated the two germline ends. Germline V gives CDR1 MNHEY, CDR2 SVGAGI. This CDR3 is CATTEGGELFF. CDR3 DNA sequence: TGTGCCACCACGGAGGGCGGGGAGCTGTTTTTT.

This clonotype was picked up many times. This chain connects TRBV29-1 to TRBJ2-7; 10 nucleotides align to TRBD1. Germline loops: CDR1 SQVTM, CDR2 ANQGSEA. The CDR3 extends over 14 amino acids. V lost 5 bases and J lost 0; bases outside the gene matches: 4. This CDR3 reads CSVRGQGSSYEQYF. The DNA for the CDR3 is TGCAGCGTTCGGGGACAGGGGAGCTCCTACGAGCAGTACTTC.

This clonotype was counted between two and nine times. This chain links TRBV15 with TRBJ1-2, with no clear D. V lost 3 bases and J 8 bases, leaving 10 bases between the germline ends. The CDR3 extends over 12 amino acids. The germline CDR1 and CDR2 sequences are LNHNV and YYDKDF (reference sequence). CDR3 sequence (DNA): TGTGCCACCAGCAGTCCATCCCTAGGCTACACCTTC. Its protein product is CATSSPSLGYTF.

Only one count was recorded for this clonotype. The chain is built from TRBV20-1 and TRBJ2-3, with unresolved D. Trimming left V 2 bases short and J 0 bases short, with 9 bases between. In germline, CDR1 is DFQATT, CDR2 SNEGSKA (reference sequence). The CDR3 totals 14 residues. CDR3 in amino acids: CSARFAASTDTQYF. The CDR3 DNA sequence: TGCAGTGCTAGATTCGCTGCTAGCACAGATACGCAGTATTTT.

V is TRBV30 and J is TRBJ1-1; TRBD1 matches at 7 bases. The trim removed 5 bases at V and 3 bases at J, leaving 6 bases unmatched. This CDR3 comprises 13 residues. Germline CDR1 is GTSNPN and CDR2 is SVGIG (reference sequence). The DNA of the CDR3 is TGTGCCTGGTGCCGGGACAGCGACACTGAAGCTTTCTTT. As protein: CAWCRDSDTEAFF.

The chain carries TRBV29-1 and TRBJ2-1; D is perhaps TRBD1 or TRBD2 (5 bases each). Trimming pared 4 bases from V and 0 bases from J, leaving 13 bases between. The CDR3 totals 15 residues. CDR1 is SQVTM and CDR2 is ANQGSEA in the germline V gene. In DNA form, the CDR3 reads TGCAGCGTTGCAGGGCGGGCCCGCTCCTACAATGAGCAGTTCTTC. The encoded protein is CSVAGRARSYNEQFF.

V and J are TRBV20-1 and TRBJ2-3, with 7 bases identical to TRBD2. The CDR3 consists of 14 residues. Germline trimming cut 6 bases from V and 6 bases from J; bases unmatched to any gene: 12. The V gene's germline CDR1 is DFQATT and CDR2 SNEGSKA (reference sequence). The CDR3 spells CSAPKRGYRDTQYF. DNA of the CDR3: TGCAGTGCCCCGAAGCGGGGTTACCGGGATACGCAGTATTTT.

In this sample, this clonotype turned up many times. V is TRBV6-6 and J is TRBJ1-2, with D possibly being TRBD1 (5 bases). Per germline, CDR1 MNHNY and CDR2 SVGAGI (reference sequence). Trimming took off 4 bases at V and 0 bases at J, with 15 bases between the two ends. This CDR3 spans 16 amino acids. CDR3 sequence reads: CASSSFPGGTNYGYTF. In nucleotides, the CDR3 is TGTGCCAGCAGTTCCTTCCCGGGGGGGACTAACTATGGCTACACCTTC.

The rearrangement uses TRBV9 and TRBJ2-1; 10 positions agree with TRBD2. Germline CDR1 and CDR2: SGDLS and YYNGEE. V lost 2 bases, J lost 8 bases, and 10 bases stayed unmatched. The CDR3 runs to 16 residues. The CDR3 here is CASSVGSGGADDEQFF. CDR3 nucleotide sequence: TGTGCCAGCAGCGTCGGGAGCGGGGGGGCCGATGATGAGCAGTTCTTC.

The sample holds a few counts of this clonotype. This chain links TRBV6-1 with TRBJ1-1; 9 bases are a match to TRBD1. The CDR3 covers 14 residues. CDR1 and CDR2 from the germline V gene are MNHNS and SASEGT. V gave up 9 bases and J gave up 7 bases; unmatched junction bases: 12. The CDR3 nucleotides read TGTGCCAGTCGAAAACCGGGACAGGGAATTGAAGCTTTCTTT. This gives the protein CASRKPGQGIEAFF.